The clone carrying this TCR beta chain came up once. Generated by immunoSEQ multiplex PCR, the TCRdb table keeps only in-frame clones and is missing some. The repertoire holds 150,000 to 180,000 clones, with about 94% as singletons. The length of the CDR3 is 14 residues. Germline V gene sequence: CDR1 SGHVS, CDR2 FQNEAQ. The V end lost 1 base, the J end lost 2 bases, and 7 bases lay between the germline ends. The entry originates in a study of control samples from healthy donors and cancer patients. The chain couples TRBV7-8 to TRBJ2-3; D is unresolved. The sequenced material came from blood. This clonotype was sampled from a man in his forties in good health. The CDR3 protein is CASSLGTSTDTQYF. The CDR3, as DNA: TGTGCCAGCAGCTTAGGTACATCCACAGATACGCAGTATTTT.